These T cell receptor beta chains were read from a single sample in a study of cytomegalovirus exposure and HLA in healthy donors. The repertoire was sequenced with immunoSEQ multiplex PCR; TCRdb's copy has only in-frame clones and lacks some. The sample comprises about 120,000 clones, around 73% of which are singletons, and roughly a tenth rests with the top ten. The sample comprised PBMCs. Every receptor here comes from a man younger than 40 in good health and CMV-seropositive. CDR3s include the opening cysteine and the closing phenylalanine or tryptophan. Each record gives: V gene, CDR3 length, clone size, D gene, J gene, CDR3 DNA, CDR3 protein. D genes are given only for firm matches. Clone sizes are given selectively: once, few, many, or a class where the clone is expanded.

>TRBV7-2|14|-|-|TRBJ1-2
TGTGCCAGCAGCTTAGTGGCAGGAAGCTATGGCTACACCTTC
CASSLVAGSYGYTF
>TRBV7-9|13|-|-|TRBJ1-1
TGTGCCAGCAGCTTACGGTGGAACACTGAAGCTTTCTTT
CASSLRWNTEAFF
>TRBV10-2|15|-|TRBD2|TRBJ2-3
TGCGCCAGCAGTCGGTGGACTAGCGCCACAGATACGCAGTATTTT
CASSRWTSATDTQYF
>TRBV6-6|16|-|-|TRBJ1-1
TGTGCCAGCAGTTACCCACCGGGGTCTAGGGACACTGAAGCTTTCTTT
CASSYPPGSRDTEAFF
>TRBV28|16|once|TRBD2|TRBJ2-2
TGTGCCAGCAGTTTGATAGCGGGAGACAACACCGGGGAGCTGTTTTTT
CASSLIAGDNTGELFF
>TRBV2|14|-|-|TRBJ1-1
TGTGCCAGCAGTGTAGCGGGGGCCTGGACTGAAGCTTTCTTT
CASSVAGAWTEAFF
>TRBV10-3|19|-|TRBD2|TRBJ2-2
TGTGCCATCGGGCGGGGACTAGCGGGAGCGATAACGAACACCGGGGAGCTGTTTTTT
CAIGRGLAGAITNTGELFF
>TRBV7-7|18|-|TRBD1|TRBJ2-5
TGTGCCAGCAGCTTAGCTCCTGGACAGGGCACGGGGCAAGAGACCCAGTACTTC
CASSLAPGQGTGQETQYF
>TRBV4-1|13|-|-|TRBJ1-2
TGCGCCAGCAGCCTAGTACAGGGTGAGGGCTACACCTTC
CASSLVQGEGYTF
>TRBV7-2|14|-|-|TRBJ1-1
TGTGCCAGCAGCCAAGACATAAGGGGCACTGAAGCTTTCTTT
CASSQDIRGTEAFF
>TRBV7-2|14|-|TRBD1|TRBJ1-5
TGTGCCAGCAGCACCCGACAGGGGAATCAGCCCCAGCATTTT
CASSTRQGNQPQHF
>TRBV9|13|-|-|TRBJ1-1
TGTGCCAGCAGCGTAGGAGGATCCACTGAAGCTTTCTTT
CASSVGGSTEAFF
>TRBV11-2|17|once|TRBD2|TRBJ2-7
TGTGCCAGCAGCCATGGGACTAGCGGAACCTTCTCCTACGAGCAGTACTTC
CASSHGTSGTFSYEQYF
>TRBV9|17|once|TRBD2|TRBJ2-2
TGTGCCAGCAGCGTAGGGAAGTCTAGCGGGAGCGCCGGGGAGCTGTTTTTT
CASSVGKSSGSAGELFF
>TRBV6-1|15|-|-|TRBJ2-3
TGTGCCAGCAGTGCACAGGGCACCAGAGCAGATACGCAGTATTTT
CASSAQGTRADTQYF
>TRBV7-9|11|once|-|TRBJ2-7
TGTTCCAGCAGCGCTAATTACGAGCAGTACTTC
CSSSANYEQYF
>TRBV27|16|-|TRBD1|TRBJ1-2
TGTGCCAGCAGTTCGGGGACAGGGACGGCGGGTGGTGGCTACACCTTC
CASSSGTGTAGGGYTF
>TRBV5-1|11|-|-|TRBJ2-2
TGCGCCAGCTATTTAGAGGGGGAGCTGTTTTTT
CASYLEGELFF
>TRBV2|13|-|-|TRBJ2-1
TGTGCCGGTTCTGGCGGCCCCTACAATGAGCAGTTCTTC
CAGSGGPYNEQFF
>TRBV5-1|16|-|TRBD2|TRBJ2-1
TGCGCCAGCAGCTCAAGACTAGCGGGAGGTCGGAATGAGCAGTTCTTC
CASSSRLAGGRNEQFF
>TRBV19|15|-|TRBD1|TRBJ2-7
TGTGCCAGTAGTATCAGTGGTAGGACAGGGCGGGAGCAGTACTTC
CASSISGRTGREQYF
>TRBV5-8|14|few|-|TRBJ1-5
TGTGCCAGCAGGAGAAGGGGGTCCCATCAGCCCCAGCATTTT
CASRRRGSHQPQHF
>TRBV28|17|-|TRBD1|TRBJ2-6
TGTGCCAGCAGGAATAGAGAGACAGGGACTGGGGCCAACGTCCTGACTTTC
CASRNRETGTGANVLTF
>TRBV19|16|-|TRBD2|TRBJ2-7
TGTGCCACCGCCGGGGGTAGCGGGAGTCCCACCTACGAGCAGTACTTC
CATAGGSGSPTYEQYF
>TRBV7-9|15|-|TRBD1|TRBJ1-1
TGTGCCAGCACCCCGGGTGGACAGGGGGCCACTGAAGCTTTCTTT
CASTPGGQGATEAFF
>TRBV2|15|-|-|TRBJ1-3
TGTGCCAGCAGTAATCCGACAGATTCTGGAAACACCATATATTTT
CASSNPTDSGNTIYF
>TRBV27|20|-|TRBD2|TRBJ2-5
TGTGCCAGCAGTCTTTATATACCCCCGGGACTAGCGGGAGGTGAGGAGACCCAGTACTTC
CASSLYIPPGLAGGEETQYF
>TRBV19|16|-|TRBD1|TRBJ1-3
TGTGCCAGTAGTCCGGGACAGGTAGCCTCTGGAAACACCATATATTTT
CASSPGQVASGNTIYF
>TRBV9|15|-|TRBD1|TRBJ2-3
TGTGCCAGCAGCGCCGGCAGGGGGCGGCCAGATACGCAGTATTTT
CASSAGRGRPDTQYF
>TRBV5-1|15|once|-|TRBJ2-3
TGCGCCAGCAGCTTGGCGGTGGGACTCCGGGTTTCTCAGTATTTT
CASSLAVGLRVSQYF
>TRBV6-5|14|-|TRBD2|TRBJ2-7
TGTGCCAGCAGCTTGGGTCTAGCGGGAGACGAGCAGTACTTC
CASSLGLAGDEQYF
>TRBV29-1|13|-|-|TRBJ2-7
TGCAGCGCAACCGGGTCGAACCCCTACGAGCAGTACTTC
CSATGSNPYEQYF
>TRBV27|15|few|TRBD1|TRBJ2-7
TGTGCCAGCAGTTTGTTGGCAGGGGGTACCTACGAGCAGTACTTC
CASSLLAGGTYEQYF
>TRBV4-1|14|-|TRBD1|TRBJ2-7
TGCGCCAGCAGCTTCCGGACAGGGTCCTACGAGCAGTACTTC
CASSFRTGSYEQYF
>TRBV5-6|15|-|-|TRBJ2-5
TGTGCCAGCAGCTTGTTCCGGGGGATAACAGAGACCCAGTACTTC
CASSLFRGITETQYF
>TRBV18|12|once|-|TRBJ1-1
TGTGCCAGCTCACCGACTGACACTGAAGCTTTCTTT
CASSPTDTEAFF
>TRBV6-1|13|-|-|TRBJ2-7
TGTGCCAGCACCCGTCGCAGCTCCTACGAGCAGTACTTC
CASTRRSSYEQYF
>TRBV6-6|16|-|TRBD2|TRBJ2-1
TGTGCCAGCAGCGGTATAGCGGGAGGGTCCTACAATGAGCAGTTCTTC
CASSGIAGGSYNEQFF
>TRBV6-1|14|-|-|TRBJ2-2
TGTGCCAGCAGTGAATCAGTAAACACCGGGGAGCTGTTTTTT
CASSESVNTGELFF
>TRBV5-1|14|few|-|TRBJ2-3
TGCGCCAGCAGCTTGGTGCGCAAGACAGATACGCAGTATTTT
CASSLVRKTDTQYF
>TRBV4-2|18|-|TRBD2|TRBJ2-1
TGTGCCAGCAGCCAAGAGGGAGGACTAGCTCCCTCCTACAATGAGCAGTTCTTC
CASSQEGGLAPSYNEQFF
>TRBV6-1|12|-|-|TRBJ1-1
TGTGCCACTTGGGGAGCGGTTTCTGAAGCTTTCTTT
CATWGAVSEAFF
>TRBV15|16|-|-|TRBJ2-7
TGTGCCACCAGCAGGAGGACTTCCTTTAGCTCCTACGAGCAGTACTTC
CATSRRTSFSSYEQYF
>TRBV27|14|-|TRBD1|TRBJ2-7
TGTGCCAGCAGTACCGGGACAGGGGTTCATGAGCAGTACTTC
CASSTGTGVHEQYF
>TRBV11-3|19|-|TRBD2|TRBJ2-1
TGTGCCAGCAGCTTGAGTCGCGAACTAGCGGGGGGTCAATTGGGTGAGCAGTTCTTC
CASSLSRELAGGQLGEQFF
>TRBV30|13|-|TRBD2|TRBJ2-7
TGTGCCTGGGCTGGGGGGGGTTCACTCGAGCAGTACTTC
CAWAGGGSLEQYF
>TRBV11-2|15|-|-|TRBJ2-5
TGTGCCAGCAGACTCTACCTGGGAGGCGGAGAGACCCAGTACTTC
CASRLYLGGGETQYF
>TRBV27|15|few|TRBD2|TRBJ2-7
TGTGCCAGCAGTTTAGGGCCTAGCGGGAGCTATGAGCAGTACTTC
CASSLGPSGSYEQYF
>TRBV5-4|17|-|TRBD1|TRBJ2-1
TGTGCCAGCAGCTTGGTCTCAGGGGGACATACCTACAATGAGCAGTTCTTC
CASSLVSGGHTYNEQFF
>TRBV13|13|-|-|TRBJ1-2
TGTGCCAGCAGCCCCCAGGTTATCTATGGCTACACCTTC
CASSPQVIYGYTF
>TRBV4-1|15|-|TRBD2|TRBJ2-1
TGCGCCAGCAGGCTTAGGGAGGGCTACTACAATGAGCAGTTCTTC
CASRLREGYYNEQFF
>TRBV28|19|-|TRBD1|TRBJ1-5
TGTGCCAGCAGTTCGGGGGGACAGGGGAGACTGATACGCAATCAGCCCCAGCATTTT
CASSSGGQGRLIRNQPQHF
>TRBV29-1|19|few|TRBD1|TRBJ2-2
TGCAGCGTTGGCCAGACGGCGGGGACAGGGGGCGAGTTAACCGGGGAGCTGTTTTTT
CSVGQTAGTGGELTGELFF